The T cell receptor (beta chain) described here comes from a study of CD8 T cells in Susac syndrome. The authors reverse transcribed roughly 0.5 to 1 ug RNA with random hexamers. Amplification of TCR beta CDR3 was carried out by immunoSEQ multiplex PCR, which covered 54 Vbeta and 13 Jbeta segments. TCRdb analysed the immunoSEQ multiplex PCR reads with MiXCR anew, one entry per CDR3 protein. The table records approximately 150,000 distinct CDR3 sequences, about 94% of them present only once. Negative isolation yielded CD4+ and CD8+ T cells, and FACS enriched TEMRA cells. This clonotype was obtained from a human donor in good health. Specimen: CD4+ T cells from PBMCs.

The CDR3 loop reads CASSHRGGRETQYF. The CDR3 DNA follows: TGTGCCAGCAGCCATCGGGGGGGCCGTGAGACCCAGTACTTC. The rearrangement uses TRBV3-1 and TRBJ2-5; 8 bases map to TRBD2. Unmatched junction bases numbered 5, after V lost 3 bases and J lost 5 bases. This CDR3 contains 14 residues. Germline lookup yields CDR1 LGHDT and CDR2 YNNKEL (reference sequence).